Detailed here is one T cell receptor beta chain. At least ten counts were recorded for this clonotype. Its antigen is still unknown. No clone much larger than this one lies a single base away; base qualities are absent. The label giving this sample's treatment or condition can be read as: allogeneic hematopoietic cell transplantation with graft depleted of TCRalphabeta T cells and CD19 B cells. TCRalphabeta/CD19-depleted allogeneic hematopoietic cell grafts were given to the transplant recipients, all of whom were children. Receptors were amplified or captured by PCR. Instrument on record: Illumina HiSeq 2500. To normalize quantification of the TCRbeta repertoire, the TCR libraries were built with molecular barcoding that relied on unique molecular identifiers. TCRdb reran the public reads through fastp at Q25 and MiXCR, keeping productive beta chains. Records with the same CDR3 protein are collapsed into one entry carrying the most frequent genes and DNA. The sample includes more than 300,000 distinct CDR3 sequences, with around 15% observed a single time. Of the sample, roughly 40% is held by the ten largest clones.

The data were taken from a study of T-cell reconstitution after alpha-beta-depleted transplantation in children (dated by TCRdb to 2016 to 2017). Study-level background: Using TCR repertoire profiling, the study quantitatively followed how T-cell immune reconstitution unfolded in children after TCRalphabeta/CD19-depleted allogeneic hematopoietic cell transplantation.

What the research found in general, with its limitations: In some patients, the high TCRbeta diversity seen at day 60 was put down to recipient T cells and intrathymic progenitors that had survived conditioning. The apparently early alphabetaT-cell count recovery about two months after transplant was reportedly dependent on only several hundred rapidly expanded clones derived from non-depleted graft cells. Over the following months the frequencies of hyperexpanded clones went down, and after one year T-cell counts and TCRbeta diversity were mostly credited to newly produced T cells.

The sequencing used PBMCs, mostly from graft donor cells, collected 360 days after TCRalphabeta/CD19-depleted stem cell transplant. The receptor's source is a male patient between 2 and 15 years old who had a stem cell transplant for acute lymphoblastic leukemia, so the T cells may come from the graft donor.

The DNA sequence is TGCGCCAGCAGCCAAGGGGCCGGGGATACGCAGTATTTT. This codes for CASSQGAGDTQYF. The rearranged chain carries TRBV4-1 and TRBJ2-3; the D gene identity is not certain. Trimming costs V 1 base and J 6 bases, and their ends lie 8 bases apart. The CDR3 sequence holds 13 residues, the cysteine and phenylalanine included. Just CDR3 DNA is preserved here, 39 bases in frame from base 1. Taken from the germline V gene, the CDR1 and CDR2 loops are MGHRA and YSYEKL.